These T cell receptor beta chains were read from a single sample in a study of T cells in localized non-small cell lung cancer. Method: immunoSEQ multiplex PCR; TCRdb's copy keeps in-frame clones and lacks some. The table shows around 2,800 clones, with approximately 34% occurring only once. This specimen was lung tumor tissue, taken before any cancer treatment. These receptors all stem from a male donor at least 60 years old with stage I squamous cell lung carcinoma. CDR3s include the opening cysteine and the closing phenylalanine or tryptophan. The order of the fields is V gene, J gene, D gene, CDR3 protein. The D gene is left open where the match is weak.

V gene: TRBV29-1; J gene: TRBJ1-1; D gene: TRBD1; CDR3 protein: CSAGQARTEAFF
V gene: TRBV19; J gene: TRBJ1-4; D gene: NA; CDR3 protein: CASSLGLNEKLFF
V gene: TRBV25-1; J gene: TRBJ2-3; D gene: NA; CDR3 protein: CASSILGPRSTDTQYF
V gene: TRBV28; J gene: TRBJ2-1; D gene: NA; CDR3 protein: CASSPGLARRFF
V gene: TRBV6-8; J gene: TRBJ2-5; D gene: TRBD2; CDR3 protein: CASTKGLLQETQYF
V gene: TRBV29-1; J gene: TRBJ2-6; D gene: NA; CDR3 protein: CSVEVSDYQFSGANVLTF
V gene: TRBV11-3; J gene: TRBJ2-1; D gene: TRBD2; CDR3 protein: CASSLDEAGGRGSEQFF
V gene: TRBV19; J gene: TRBJ2-2; D gene: NA; CDR3 protein: CASSMIGYGGELFF
V gene: TRBV11-3; J gene: TRBJ2-7; D gene: TRBD2; CDR3 protein: CASSPGLAGDEQYF
V gene: TRBV28; J gene: TRBJ1-2; D gene: NA; CDR3 protein: CASNDGGYSYTF
V gene: TRBV19; J gene: TRBJ2-5; D gene: NA; CDR3 protein: CASSLAGRSQETQYF
V gene: TRBV7-8; J gene: TRBJ2-1; D gene: TRBD2; CDR3 protein: CASSLGRGGEQFF
V gene: TRBV28; J gene: TRBJ1-4; D gene: TRBD1; CDR3 protein: CASSLDRESYTNEKLFF
V gene: TRBV11-3; J gene: TRBJ1-3; D gene: NA; CDR3 protein: CASSLGAGDRDTIYF
V gene: TRBV28; J gene: TRBJ1-2; D gene: NA; CDR3 protein: CASSLRSGNGYTF
V gene: TRBV25-1; J gene: TRBJ2-2; D gene: NA; CDR3 protein: CASRMEGRRGTGELFF
V gene: TRBV28; J gene: TRBJ2-1; D gene: NA; CDR3 protein: CASSPHTGNNEQFF
V gene: TRBV30; J gene: TRBJ1-1; D gene: NA; CDR3 protein: CAWRERGYTEAFF
V gene: TRBV19; J gene: TRBJ1-2; D gene: NA; CDR3 protein: CASGQGRDYGYTF
V gene: TRBV19; J gene: TRBJ2-1; D gene: TRBD2; CDR3 protein: CASSMGREANNEQFF
V gene: TRBV15; J gene: TRBJ2-1; D gene: TRBD2; CDR3 protein: CATSRVEAGAREQFF
V gene: TRBV28; J gene: TRBJ2-7; D gene: NA; CDR3 protein: CASSLWGNASSYEQYF
V gene: TRBV28; J gene: TRBJ2-7; D gene: TRBD1; CDR3 protein: CASSFLTGGQGEQYF
V gene: TRBV6-7; J gene: TRBJ2-5; D gene: NA; CDR3 protein: CASSYSNGMGQETQYF